This record looks at one T cell receptor (beta chain) sequence and its context. These data originate in a study of cytomegalovirus exposure and HLA in healthy donors. About the research overall: According to later analysis, the same platform produced the 120 validation and 600 to 800 first-cohort repertoires.

Clones were read by immunoSEQ multiplex PCR, and TCRdb kept only the in-frame ones, dropping some. The sample holds more than 200,000 clones, roughly 88% seen once. Donors were drawn from the approximately 120-subject validation cohort, separate from the approximately 700-subject first cohort. The CDR3 covers 17 residues. V was shortened by 4 bases and J by 13 bases, with 29 bases between the two germline ends. Germline V gene lookup returns CDR1 LGHNA and CDR2 YNFKEQ. The TCR was taken from a woman aged 30 to 39 in good health and CMV-seronegative. The sequenced sample consisted of PBMCs. The chain couples TRBV4-2 to TRBJ2-1, with D perhaps TRBD1 (6 bases). The CDR3, as DNA: TGTGCCAGCAGCCGGGAGAACAGGGCTGTCCAAGACCTCAATCAGTTCTTC. It specifies CASSRENRAVQDLNQFF.